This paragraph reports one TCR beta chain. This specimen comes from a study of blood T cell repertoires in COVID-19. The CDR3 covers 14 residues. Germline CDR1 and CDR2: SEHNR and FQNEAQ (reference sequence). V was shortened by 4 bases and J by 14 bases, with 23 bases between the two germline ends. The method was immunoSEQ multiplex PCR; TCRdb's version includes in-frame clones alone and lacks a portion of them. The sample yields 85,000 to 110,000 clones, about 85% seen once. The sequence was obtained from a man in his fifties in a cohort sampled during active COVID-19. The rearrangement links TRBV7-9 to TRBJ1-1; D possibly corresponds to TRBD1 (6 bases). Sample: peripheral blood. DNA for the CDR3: TGTGCCAGCAGCTACCGCCGGGACACCGCCGTGAGCTTCTTT. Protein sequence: CASSYRRDTAVSFF. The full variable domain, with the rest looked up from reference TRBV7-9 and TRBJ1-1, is DTGVSQNPRHKITKRGQNVTFRCDPISEHNRLYWYRQTLGQGPEFLTYFQNEAQLEKSRLLSDRFSAERPKGSFSTLEIQRTEQGDSAMYLCASSYRRDTAVSFFGQGTRLTVV.